This T cell receptor (beta chain) was found in a study of T cells in localized non-small cell lung cancer. The repertoire was sequenced with immunoSEQ multiplex PCR; TCRdb's copy has only in-frame clones and lacks some. Of approximately 21,000 clones in the sample, about nine tenths were seen once. This clone was seen a few times. What it binds is unknown. The germline gives CDR1 WNHNN, CDR2 SYGVQD (reference sequence). The CDR3 contains 15 residues. Trimming shortened V by 0 bases and J by 4 bases, and 12 bases separated the two germline ends. Whole-study findings and limits: Appearing in adjacent lung were a median about 59 of the top 100 tumor clones. Uninvolved adjacent lung had the highest recorded T cell clonality, with tumor below it.

The source material was peripheral blood, sampled before any cancer treatment. The TCR was taken from a woman aged 40-70 years with stage I lung adenocarcinoma. V and J are TRBV10-1 and TRBJ2-5, with D possibly being TRBD1 (5 bases). The CDR3 loop reads CASSESKDTGETQYF. In DNA, the CDR3 is TGCGCCAGCAGTGAGTCTAAGGACACCGGAGAGACCCAGTACTTC.